One sample yielded the 5 T cell receptor beta chains listed below, sequenced in a study of cytomegalovirus exposure and HLA in healthy donors. It was with 60 Vbeta and 13 Jbeta primers that the PCR ran. The assay was immunoSEQ multiplex PCR, and TCRdb's table has in-frame clones only and misses some. The sample includes approximately 110,000 clones. The sample consisted of PBMCs. The receptors derive from a man between 35 and 55 years old in good health and CMV-seropositive.

The rearrangement links TRBV20-1 to TRBJ2-7; no reliable D call. The germline V and J ends were trimmed by 2 bases and 2 bases, with 4 bases remaining between them. The CDR3 is made up of 11 amino acids. Germline lookup yields CDR1 DFQATT and CDR2 SNEGSKA (reference sequence). CDR3 sequence reads: CSARFTYEQYF. The CDR3 coding sequence is TGCAGTGCTAGATTTACCTACGAGCAGTACTTC.

The rearrangement uses TRBV7-9 and TRBJ2-5, with a possible D match to TRBD1 (6 bases). The CDR3 runs 15 residues. V gave up 5 bases and J gave up 4 bases, with 17 bases separating them. CDR1 SEHNR and CDR2 FQNEAQ come from the germline V gene (reference sequence). The DNA of the CDR3 is TGTGCCAGCAGCCCATCAGGGGTTCCAAGAGAGACCCAGTACTTC. It translates to CASSPSGVPRETQYF.

CDR3 in amino acids: CASSIRPGASTDTQYF. The CDR3 bases are TGTGCCAGCAGCATTCGCCCAGGGGCGAGCACAGATACGCAGTATTTT. The chain links TRBV5-8 to TRBJ2-3, with D maybe TRBD1 (6 bases). The CDR3 has 16 amino acids. Trimming removed 4 bases from V and 0 bases from J, with 15 bases in between. CDR1 is SGHTS, CDR2 YDEGEE, per germline.

The genes are TRBV2 and TRBJ1-4; D gene uncertain. Trimming cost V 8 bases and J 6 bases, with 10 bases left between them. This CDR3 has 12 amino acids. Germline V CDR1 and CDR2: SNHLY, FYNNEI. The CDR3 is CASGIGDEKLFF. The DNA of the CDR3 is TGTGCCAGCGGAATCGGGGATGAAAAACTGTTTTTT. The whole variable domain, filled in from reference TRBV2 and TRBJ1-4, reads EPEVTQTPSHQVTQMGQEVILRCVPISNHLYFYWYRQILGQKVEFLVSFYNNEISEKSEIFDDQFSVERPDGSNFTLKIRSTKLEDSAMYFCASGIGDEKLFFGSGTQLSVL.

The chain employs TRBV28 and TRBJ1-4, with unresolved D. Trimming took off 6 bases at V and 3 bases at J, with 11 bases between the two ends. Germline CDR1 is MDHEN and CDR2 is SYDVKM. The CDR3 sequence is 14 residues long. The CDR3 DNA sequence: TGTGCCAGCAGCCCCTTGTATTCTAATGAAAAACTGTTTTTT. Translating it yields CASSPLYSNEKLFF.